The sequence of this T cell receptor (beta chain) was determined in a study of blood T cell repertoires in COVID-19. Study-wide background: The origin of the acute and convalescent COVID-19 samples was the United States, Italy and Spain.

CDR1 and CDR2 from the germline V gene are LGHNA and YSLEER. Trimming took off 0 bases at V and 2 bases at J, with 13 bases between the two ends. The CDR3 length is 16 residues. In the original workflow: Researchers report that nucleated cell counts were estimated from reference gene primer amplification. TCRdb keeps only in-frame clones here, not all; method: immunoSEQ multiplex PCR. The V and J calls and the clone size are those of that table, but D and trimming were determined from the DNA. The table records 250,000 to 350,000 clones, 90% of them present only once. The sequence derives from a man aged 55 to 70 who had recovered from COVID-19. The chain uses TRBV4-3 and TRBJ1-2; weak D call: TRBD1 (6 bases). Specimen: PBMCs or T cells enriched from blood (not recorded which). CDR3 nucleotide sequence: TGCGCCAGCAGCCAAGATGGGGGGGGCCCCAACTATGGCTACACCTTC. It encodes CASSQDGGGPNYGYTF.